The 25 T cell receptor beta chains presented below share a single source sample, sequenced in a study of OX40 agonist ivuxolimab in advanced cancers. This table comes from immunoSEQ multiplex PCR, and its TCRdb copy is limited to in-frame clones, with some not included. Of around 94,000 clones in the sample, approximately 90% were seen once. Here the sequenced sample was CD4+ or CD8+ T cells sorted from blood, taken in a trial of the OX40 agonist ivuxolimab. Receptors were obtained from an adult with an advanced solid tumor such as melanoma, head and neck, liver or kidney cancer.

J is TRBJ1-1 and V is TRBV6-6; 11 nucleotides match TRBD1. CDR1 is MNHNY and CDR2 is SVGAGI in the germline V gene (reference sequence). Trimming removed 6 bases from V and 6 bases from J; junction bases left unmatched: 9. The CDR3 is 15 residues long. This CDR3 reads CASSAGTGGSAEAFF. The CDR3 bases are TGTGCCAGCAGCGCCGGGACAGGGGGAAGTGCTGAAGCTTTCTTT.

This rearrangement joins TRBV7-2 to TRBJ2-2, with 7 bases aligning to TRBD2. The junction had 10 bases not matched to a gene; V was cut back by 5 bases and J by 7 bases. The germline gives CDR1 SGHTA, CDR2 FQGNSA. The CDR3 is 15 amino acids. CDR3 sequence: CASSPNGLDVGELFF. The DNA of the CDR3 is TGTGCCAGCAGCCCGAACGGACTAGATGTCGGGGAGCTGTTTTTT.

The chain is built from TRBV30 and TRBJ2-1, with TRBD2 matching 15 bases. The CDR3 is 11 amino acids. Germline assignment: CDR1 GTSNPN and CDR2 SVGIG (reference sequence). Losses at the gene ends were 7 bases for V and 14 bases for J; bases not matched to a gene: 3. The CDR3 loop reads CAYGLAGGKFF. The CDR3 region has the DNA TGTGCCTACGGACTAGCGGGAGGGAAGTTCTTC.

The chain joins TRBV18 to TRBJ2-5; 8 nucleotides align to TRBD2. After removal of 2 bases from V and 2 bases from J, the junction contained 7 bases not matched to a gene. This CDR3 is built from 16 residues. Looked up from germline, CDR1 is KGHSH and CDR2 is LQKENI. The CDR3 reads CASSPETAGAQETQYF. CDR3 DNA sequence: TGTGCCAGCTCACCAGAAACAGCGGGGGCACAAGAGACCCAGTACTTC.

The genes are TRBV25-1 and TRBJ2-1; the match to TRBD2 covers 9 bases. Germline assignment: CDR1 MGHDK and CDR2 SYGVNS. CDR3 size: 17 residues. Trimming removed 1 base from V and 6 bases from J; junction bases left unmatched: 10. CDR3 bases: TGTGCCAGCAGTGAATTCGGCGGCGGGAGGGCAGGCAATGAGCAGTTCTTC. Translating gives CASSEFGGGRAGNEQFF.

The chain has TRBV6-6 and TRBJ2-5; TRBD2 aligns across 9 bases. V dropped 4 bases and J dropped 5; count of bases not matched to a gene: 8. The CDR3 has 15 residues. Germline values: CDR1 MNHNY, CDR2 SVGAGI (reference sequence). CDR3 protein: CASSSEAGGSETQYF. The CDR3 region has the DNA TGTGCCAGCAGTTCGGAGGCGGGAGGGTCTGAGACCCAGTACTTC.

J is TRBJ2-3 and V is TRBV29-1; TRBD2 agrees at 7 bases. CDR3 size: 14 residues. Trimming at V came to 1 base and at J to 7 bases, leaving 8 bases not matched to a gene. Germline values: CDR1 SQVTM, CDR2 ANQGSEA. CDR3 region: CSVEGTRGGHTQYF. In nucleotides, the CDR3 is TGCAGCGTTGAAGGCACCCGCGGGGGTCATACGCAGTATTTT.

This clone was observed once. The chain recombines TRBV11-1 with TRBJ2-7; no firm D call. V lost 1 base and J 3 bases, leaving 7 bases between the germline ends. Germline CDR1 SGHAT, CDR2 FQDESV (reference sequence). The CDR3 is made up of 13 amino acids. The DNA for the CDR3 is TGTGCCAGCAGCTTAGATCGCGTCTACGAGCAGTACTTC. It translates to CASSLDRVYEQYF. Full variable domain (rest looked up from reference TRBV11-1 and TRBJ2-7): EAEVAQSPRYKITEKSQAVAFWCDPISGHATLYWYRQILGQGPELLVQFQDESVVDDSQLPKDRFSAERLKGVDSTLKIQPAELGDSAMYLCASSLDRVYEQYFGPGTRLTVT.

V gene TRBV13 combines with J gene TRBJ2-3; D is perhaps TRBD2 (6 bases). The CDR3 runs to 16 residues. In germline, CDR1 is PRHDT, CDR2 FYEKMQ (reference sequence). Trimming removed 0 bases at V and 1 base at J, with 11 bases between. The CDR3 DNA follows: TGTGCCAGCAGCTTAGGTGGGGGGATCCGCACAGATACGCAGTATTTT. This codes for CASSLGGGIRTDTQYF.

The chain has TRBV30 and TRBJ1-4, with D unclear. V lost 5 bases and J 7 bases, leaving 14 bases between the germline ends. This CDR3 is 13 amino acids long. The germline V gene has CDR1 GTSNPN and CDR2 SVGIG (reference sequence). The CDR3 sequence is CAWRRRLVEKLFF. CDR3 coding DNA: TGTGCCTGGCGGAGGCGCTTGGTTGAAAAACTGTTTTTT.

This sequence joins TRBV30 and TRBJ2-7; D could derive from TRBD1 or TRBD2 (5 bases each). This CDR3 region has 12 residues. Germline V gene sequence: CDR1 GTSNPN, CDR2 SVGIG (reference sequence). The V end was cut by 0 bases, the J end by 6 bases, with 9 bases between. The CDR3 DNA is TGTGCCTGGAGTGTGAGGGGTATCGAGCAGTACTTC. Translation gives CAWSVRGIEQYF.

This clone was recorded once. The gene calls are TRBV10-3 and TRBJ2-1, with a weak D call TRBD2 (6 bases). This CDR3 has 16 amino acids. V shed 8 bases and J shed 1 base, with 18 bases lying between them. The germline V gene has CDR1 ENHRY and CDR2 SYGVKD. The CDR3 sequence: CAIGGIAVLSYNEQFF. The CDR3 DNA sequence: TGTGCCATCGGGGGTATAGCGGTTCTATCCTACAATGAGCAGTTCTTC.

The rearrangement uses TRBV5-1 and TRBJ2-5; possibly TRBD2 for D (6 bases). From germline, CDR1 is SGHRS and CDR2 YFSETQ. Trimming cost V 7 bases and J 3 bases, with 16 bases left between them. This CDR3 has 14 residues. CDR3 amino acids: CASSDGGREETQYF. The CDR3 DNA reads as TGCGCCAGCTCCGACGGGGGTCGGGAAGAGACCCAGTACTTC.

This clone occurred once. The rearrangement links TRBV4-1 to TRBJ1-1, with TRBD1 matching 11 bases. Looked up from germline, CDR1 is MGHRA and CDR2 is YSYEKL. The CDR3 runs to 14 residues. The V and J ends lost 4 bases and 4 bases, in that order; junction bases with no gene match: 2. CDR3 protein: CASSPGQGATEAFF. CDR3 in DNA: TGCGCCAGCAGCCCCGGACAGGGGGCCACTGAAGCTTTCTTT.

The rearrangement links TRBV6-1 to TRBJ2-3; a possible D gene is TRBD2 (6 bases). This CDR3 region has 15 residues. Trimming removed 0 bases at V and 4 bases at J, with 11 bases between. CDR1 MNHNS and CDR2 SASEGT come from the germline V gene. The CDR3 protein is CASSEAARDSDTQYF. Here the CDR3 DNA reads TGTGCCAGCAGTGAAGCGGCGCGGGACTCAGATACGCAGTATTTT.

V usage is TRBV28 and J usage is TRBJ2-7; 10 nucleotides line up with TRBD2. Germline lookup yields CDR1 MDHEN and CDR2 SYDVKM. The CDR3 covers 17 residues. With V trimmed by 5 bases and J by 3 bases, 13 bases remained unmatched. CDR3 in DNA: TGTGCCAGCAGTAGCCTCCAAAGCGGGAGGGGGCACTACGAGCAGTACTTC. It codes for CASSSLQSGRGHYEQYF.

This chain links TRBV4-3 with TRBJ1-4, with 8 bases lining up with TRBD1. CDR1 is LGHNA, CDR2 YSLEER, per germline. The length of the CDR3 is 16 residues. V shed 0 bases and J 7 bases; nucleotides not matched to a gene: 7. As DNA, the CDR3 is TGCGCCAGCAGCCAAGATCCTCCAGGGGGCGTTGAAAAACTGTTTTTT. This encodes CASSQDPPGGVEKLFF.

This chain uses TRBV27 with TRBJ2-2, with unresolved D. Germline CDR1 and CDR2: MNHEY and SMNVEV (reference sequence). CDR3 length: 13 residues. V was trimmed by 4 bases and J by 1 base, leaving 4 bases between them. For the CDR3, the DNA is TGTGCCAGCAGTTGGGGGAACACCGGGGAGCTGTTTTTT. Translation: CASSWGNTGELFF.

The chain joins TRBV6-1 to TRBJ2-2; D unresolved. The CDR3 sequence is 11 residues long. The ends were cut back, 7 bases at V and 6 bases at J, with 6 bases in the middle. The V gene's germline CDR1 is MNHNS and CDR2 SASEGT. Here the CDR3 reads CASTVAGELFF. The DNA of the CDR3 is TGTGCCAGCACCGTCGCCGGGGAGCTGTTTTTT.

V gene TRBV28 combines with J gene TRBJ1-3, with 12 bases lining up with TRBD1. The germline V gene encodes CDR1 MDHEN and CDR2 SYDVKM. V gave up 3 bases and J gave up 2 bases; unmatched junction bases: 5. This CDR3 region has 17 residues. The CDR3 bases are TGTGCCAGCAGTTTTCACCGGGACAGGGGGCCTGGAAACACCATATATTTT. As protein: CASSFHRDRGPGNTIYF.

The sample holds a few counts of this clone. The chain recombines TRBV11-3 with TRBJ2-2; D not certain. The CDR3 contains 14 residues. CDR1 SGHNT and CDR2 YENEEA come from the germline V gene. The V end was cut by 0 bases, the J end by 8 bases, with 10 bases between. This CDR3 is CASSLDADLGELFF. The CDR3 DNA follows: TGTGCCAGCAGCTTAGACGCAGATTTGGGGGAGCTGTTTTTT.

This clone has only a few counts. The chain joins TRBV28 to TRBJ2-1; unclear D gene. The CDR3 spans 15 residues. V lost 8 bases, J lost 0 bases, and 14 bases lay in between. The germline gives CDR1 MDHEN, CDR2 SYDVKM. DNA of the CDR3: TGTGCCAGCCGACCTAAGCAGATCTCCTACAATGAGCAGTTCTTC. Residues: CASRPKQISYNEQFF.

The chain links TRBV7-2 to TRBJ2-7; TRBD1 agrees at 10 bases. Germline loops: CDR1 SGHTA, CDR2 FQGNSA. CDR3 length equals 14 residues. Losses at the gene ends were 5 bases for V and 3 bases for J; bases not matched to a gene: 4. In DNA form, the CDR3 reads TGTGCCAGCAGCCCCGGGACAGGGGACTACGAGCAGTACTTC. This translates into CASSPGTGDYEQYF.

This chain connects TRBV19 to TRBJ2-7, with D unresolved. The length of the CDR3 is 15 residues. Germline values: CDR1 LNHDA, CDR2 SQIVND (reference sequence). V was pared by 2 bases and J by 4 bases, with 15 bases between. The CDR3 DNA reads TGTGCCAGTAGTATACAGGCGCGTTTCGGATACGAGCAGTACTTC. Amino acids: CASSIQARFGYEQYF.

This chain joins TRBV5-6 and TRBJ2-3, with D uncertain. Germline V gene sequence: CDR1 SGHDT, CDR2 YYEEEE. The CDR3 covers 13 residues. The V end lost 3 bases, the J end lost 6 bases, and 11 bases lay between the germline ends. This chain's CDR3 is CASSSAGLDTQYF. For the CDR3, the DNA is TGTGCCAGCAGCTCCGCAGGTCTGGATACGCAGTATTTT.